This entry lists 7 T cell receptor beta chains sequenced from one sample in a study of blood T cell repertoires in COVID-19. Sequenced by immunoSEQ multiplex PCR; TCRdb stores in-frame clones only, minus some. The table includes about 210,000 clones, under 90% detected once. The specimen was PBMCs or T cells enriched from blood (not recorded which). The receptors stem from a woman aged 50 to 65 with acute COVID-19.

J is TRBJ1-1 and V is TRBV9; 12 nucleotides align to TRBD1. Trimming cost V 3 bases and J 3 bases; bases outside gene matches: 9. The germline V gene encodes CDR1 SGDLS and CDR2 YYNGEE. The CDR3 is 17 amino acids. The CDR3 nucleotides are TGTGCCAGCAGCGCACAACCCGGGACAGGGGGCGACACTGAAGCTTTCTTT. It encodes CASSAQPGTGGDTEAFF. Complete variable domain (other parts from reference TRBV9 and TRBJ1-1): DSGVTQTPKHLITATGQRVTLRCSPRSGDLSVYWYQQSLDQGLQFLIQYYNGEERAKGNILERFSAQQFPDLHSELNLSSLELGDSALYFCASSAQPGTGGDTEAFFGQGTRLTVV.

The chain is built from TRBV5-4 and TRBJ2-1, with 9 bases identical to TRBD1. Germline lookup yields CDR1 SGHNT and CDR2 YYREEE (reference sequence). The trim removed 4 bases at V and 10 bases at J, leaving 15 bases unmatched. This CDR3 comprises 16 residues. The CDR3 sequence: CASSTLQGAGIREQFF. DNA of the CDR3: TGTGCCAGCAGCACCCTACAGGGGGCCGGTATTCGCGAGCAGTTCTTC.

CDR3 DNA: TGTGCCAGCACAACGGGGGGTTGGGAGACCCAGTACTTC. It translates to CASTTGGWETQYF. V and J are TRBV12-3 or TRBV12-4 and TRBJ2-5, with 7 nucleotides matching TRBD2. V dropped 7 bases and J dropped 5; count of bases not matched to a gene: 7. CDR3 length equals 13 residues.

This clone has only a few counts. The chain uses TRBV18 and TRBJ2-2; D unclear. The germline V gene encodes CDR1 KGHSH and CDR2 LQKENI. V lost 3 bases and J 5 bases, leaving 10 bases between the germline ends. There are 14 residues in the CDR3. CDR3 loop: CASSPLQRTGELFF. The CDR3 nucleotides are TGTGCCAGCTCACCTTTGCAGAGGACCGGGGAGCTGTTTTTT.

The gene calls are TRBV7-6 and TRBJ2-7, with 9 bases identical to TRBD1. Germline-derived CDR1 and CDR2 are SGHVS and FNYEAQ. The CDR3 is 14 residues long. Trimming at V came to 2 bases and at J to 6 bases, leaving 5 bases not matched to a gene. The CDR3 region has the DNA TGTGCCAGCAGCTTAACGGGACAGGGAATCGAGCAGTACTTC. Its protein product is CASSLTGQGIEQYF.

This clone appeared a few times. The chain employs TRBV6-5 and TRBJ1-1; no clear D gene. The CDR3 extends over 16 amino acids. V was trimmed by 0 bases and J by 1 base, leaving 12 bases between them. From germline, CDR1 is MNHEY and CDR2 SVGAGI. For the CDR3, the DNA is TGTGCCAGCAGTTACTCCTATGGTGCAGGGAACACTGAAGCTTTCTTT. It is translated as CASSYSYGAGNTEAFF.

This sequence joins TRBV4-3 and TRBJ1-3; unclear D gene. The germline V gene encodes CDR1 LGHNA and CDR2 YSLEER. This CDR3 has 17 residues. V was pared by 6 bases and J by 4 bases, with 22 bases between. The CDR3 DNA follows: TGCGCCAGCAGTCAGAGGGCAGTACAGTCATCCGGAAACACCATATATTTT. It is translated as CASSQRAVQSSGNTIYF.